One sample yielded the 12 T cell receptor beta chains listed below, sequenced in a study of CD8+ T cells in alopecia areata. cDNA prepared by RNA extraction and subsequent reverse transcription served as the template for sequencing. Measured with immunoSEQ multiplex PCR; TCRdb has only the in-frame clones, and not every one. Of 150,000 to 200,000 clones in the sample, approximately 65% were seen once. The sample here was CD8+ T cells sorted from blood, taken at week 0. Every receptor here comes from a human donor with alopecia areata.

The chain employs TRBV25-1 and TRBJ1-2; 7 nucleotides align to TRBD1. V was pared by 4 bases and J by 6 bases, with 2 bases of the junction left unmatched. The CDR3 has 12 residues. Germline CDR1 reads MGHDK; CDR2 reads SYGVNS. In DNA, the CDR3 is TGTGCCAGCAGTGCTACAGGGGATGGCTACACCTTC. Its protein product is CASSATGDGYTF.

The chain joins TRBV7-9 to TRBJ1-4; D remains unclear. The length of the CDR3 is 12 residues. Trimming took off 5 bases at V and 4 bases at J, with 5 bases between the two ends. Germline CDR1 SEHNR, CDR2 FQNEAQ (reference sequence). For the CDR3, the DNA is TGTGCCAGCAGCGGTCATAATGAAAAACTGTTTTTT. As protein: CASSGHNEKLFF.

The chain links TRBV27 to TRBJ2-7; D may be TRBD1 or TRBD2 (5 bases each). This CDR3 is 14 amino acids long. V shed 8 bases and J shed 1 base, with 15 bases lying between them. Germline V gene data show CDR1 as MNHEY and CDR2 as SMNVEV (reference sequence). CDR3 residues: CASQGLGSSYEQYF. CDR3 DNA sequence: TGTGCCAGCCAGGGCTTAGGGAGTTCCTACGAGCAGTACTTC.

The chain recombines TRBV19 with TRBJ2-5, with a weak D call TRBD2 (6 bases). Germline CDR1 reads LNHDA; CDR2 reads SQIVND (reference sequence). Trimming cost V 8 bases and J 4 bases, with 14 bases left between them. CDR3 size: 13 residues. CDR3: CASEGLPGETQYF. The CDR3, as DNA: TGTGCCAGTGAAGGACTACCTGGAGAGACCCAGTACTTC.

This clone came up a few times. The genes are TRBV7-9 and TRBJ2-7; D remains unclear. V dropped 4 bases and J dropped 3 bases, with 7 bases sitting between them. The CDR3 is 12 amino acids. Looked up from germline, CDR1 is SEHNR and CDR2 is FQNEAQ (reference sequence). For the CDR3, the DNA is TGTGCCAGCAGCTCCGTAGACTACGAGCAGTACTTC. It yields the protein CASSSVDYEQYF.

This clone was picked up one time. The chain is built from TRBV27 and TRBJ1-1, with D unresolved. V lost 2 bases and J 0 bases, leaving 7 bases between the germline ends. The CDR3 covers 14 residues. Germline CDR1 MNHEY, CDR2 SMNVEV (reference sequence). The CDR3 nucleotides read TGTGCCAGCAGTTTAACAGCTATGAACACTGAAGCTTTCTTT. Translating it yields CASSLTAMNTEAFF.

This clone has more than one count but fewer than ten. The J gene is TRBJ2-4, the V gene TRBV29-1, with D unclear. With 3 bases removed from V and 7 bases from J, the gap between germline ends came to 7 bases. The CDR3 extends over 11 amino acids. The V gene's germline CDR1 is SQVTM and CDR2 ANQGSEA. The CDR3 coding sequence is TGCAGCGTTGACACCCACAACATTCAGTACTTC. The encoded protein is CSVDTHNIQYF.

The DNA of the CDR3 is TGTGCCAGCAGTGCGGACGGTATCCAAGAGACCCAGTACTTC. It is translated as CASSADGIQETQYF. J is TRBJ2-5 and V is TRBV2; D unresolved. Germline-derived CDR1 and CDR2 are SNHLY and FYNNEI. Trimming stripped 4 bases from V and 1 base from J, with 10 bases between. The CDR3 has 14 residues.

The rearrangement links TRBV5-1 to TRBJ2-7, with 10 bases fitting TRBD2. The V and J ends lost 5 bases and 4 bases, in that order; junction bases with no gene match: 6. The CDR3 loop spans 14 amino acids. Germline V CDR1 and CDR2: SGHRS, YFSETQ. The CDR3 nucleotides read TGCGCCAGCAGTGAGACTAGCGGGTTTTACGAGCAGTACTTC. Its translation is CASSETSGFYEQYF.

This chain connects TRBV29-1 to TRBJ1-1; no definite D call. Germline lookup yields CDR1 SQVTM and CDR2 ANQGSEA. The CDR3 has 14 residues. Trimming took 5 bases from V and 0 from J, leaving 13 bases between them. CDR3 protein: CSVCRTQLNTEAFF. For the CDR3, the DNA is TGCAGCGTTTGTAGGACCCAATTGAACACTGAAGCTTTCTTT. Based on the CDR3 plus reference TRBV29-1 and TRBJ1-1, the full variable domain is SAVISQKPSRDICQRGTSLTIQCQVDSQVTMMFWYRQQPGQSLTLIATANQGSEATYESGFVIDKFPISRPNLTFSTLTVSNMSPEDSSIYLCSVCRTQLNTEAFFGQGTRLTVV.

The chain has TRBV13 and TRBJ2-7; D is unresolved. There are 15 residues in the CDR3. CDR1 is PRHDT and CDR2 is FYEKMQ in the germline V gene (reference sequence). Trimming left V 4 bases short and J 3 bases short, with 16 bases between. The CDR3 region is CASSSPSLSVYEQYF. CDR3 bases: TGTGCCAGCAGCTCCCCGTCCCTGTCGGTCTACGAGCAGTACTTC.

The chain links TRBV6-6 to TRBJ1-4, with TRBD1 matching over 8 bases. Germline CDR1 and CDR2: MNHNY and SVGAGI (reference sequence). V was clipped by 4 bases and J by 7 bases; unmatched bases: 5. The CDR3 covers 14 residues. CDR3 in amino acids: CASSSAGTGEKLFF. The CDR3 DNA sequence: TGTGCCAGCAGTTCAGCCGGGACAGGTGAAAAACTGTTTTTT.